Below are 11 T cell receptor beta chains sequenced from a single sample in a study of Ad26.COV2.S vaccination and SARS-CoV-2 variants. Treatment defined: over 15 received Ad26.COV2.S at low or high dose, single or two shots; about five received placebo; per-sample allocation not given. Samples were taken on day 63 after the first vaccine or placebo injection. The repertoire was sequenced with immunoSEQ multiplex PCR; TCRdb's copy has only in-frame clones and lacks some. Of roughly 420,000 clones in the sample, more than 75% are singletons; the top ten hold about 3.6%. Sequencing used peripheral blood, obtained in a trial of Ad26.COV2.S vaccine versus placebo. Receptors originate from a person aged 18-60 years who received the Ad26.COV2.S COVID-19 vaccine or a placebo.

The gene calls are TRBV7-6 and TRBJ2-3, with 9 bases matching TRBD1. Germline values: CDR1 SGHVS, CDR2 FNYEAQ. The CDR3 consists of 16 residues. The J segment lost 4 bases and the V segment lost 4 bases, leaving 9 bases of the junction unmatched. The CDR3 is CASSSRHRGLADTQYF. In nucleotides, the CDR3 is TGTGCCAGCAGCTCCAGGCACAGGGGGCTAGCAGATACGCAGTATTTT.

This chain connects TRBV2 to TRBJ2-7; unclear D gene. CDR1 is SNHLY and CDR2 is FYNNEI in the germline V gene. This CDR3 spans 11 amino acids. With 6 bases removed from V and 2 bases from J, the gap between germline ends came to 5 bases. CDR3 protein: CASSLTYEQYF. The CDR3 nucleotides read TGTGCCAGCAGCCTTACCTACGAGCAGTACTTC. The whole variable domain, filled in from reference TRBV2 and TRBJ2-7, reads EPEVTQTPSHQVTQMGQEVILRCVPISNHLYFYWYRQILGQKVEFLVSFYNNEISEKSEIFDDQFSVERPDGSNFTLKIRSTKLEDSAMYFCASSLTYEQYFGPGTRLTVT.

Concerning this clone itself: Germline and junction disagree at one end, which may indicate a read error. The rearrangement links TRBV28 to TRBJ2-5; TRBD2 matches at 10 bases. Germline lookup yields CDR1 MDHEN and CDR2 SYDVKM. The CDR3 consists of 15 residues. The CDR3 nucleotides are TGTGCCAGCAGTTTGGCTAGGACTAGCGGAGAGGCCCAGTACTTC. The encoded protein is CASSLARTSGEAQYF.

The V gene is TRBV11-2, the J gene TRBJ2-1; 7 bases map to TRBD1. This CDR3 has 16 amino acids. Trimming cost V 5 bases and J 2 bases; bases outside gene matches: 9. In germline, CDR1 is SGHAT, CDR2 FQNNGV. This chain's CDR3 is CASSQLIGQAYNEQFF. As DNA, the CDR3 is TGTGCCAGCAGCCAGCTCATAGGACAGGCCTACAATGAGCAGTTCTTC.

This sequence joins TRBV7-9 and TRBJ1-1; D gene uncertain. The CDR3 runs to 16 residues. The germline gives CDR1 SEHNR, CDR2 FQNEAQ (reference sequence). V was pared by 2 bases and J by 2 bases, with 15 bases between. This CDR3 is CASSLSPSRTNTEAFF. The CDR3 nucleotides read TGTGCCAGCAGCTTATCCCCGTCGAGAACCAACACTGAAGCTTTCTTT.

The count of this clone is one. J is TRBJ2-1 and V is TRBV15; weak D call: TRBD2 (7 bases). The V end was cut by 2 bases, the J end by 9 bases, with 17 bases between. Germline V CDR1 and CDR2: LNHNV, YYDKDF (reference sequence). This CDR3 region has 15 residues. CDR3 sequence: CATSRWDGGPGEQFF. The CDR3 nucleotides read TGTGCCACCAGCAGATGGGACGGGGGGCCCGGTGAGCAGTTCTTC.

The gene calls are TRBV5-1 and TRBJ2-5, with 8 bases matching TRBD2. This CDR3 comprises 18 residues. V shed 0 bases, J shed 5 bases, and the junction held 15 bases outside the gene matches. Germline assignment: CDR1 SGHRS and CDR2 YFSETQ. This chain's CDR3 is CASSLGIGAGVFTETQYF. For the CDR3, the DNA is TGCGCCAGCAGCTTGGGTATCGGAGCGGGGGTATTTACGGAGACCCAGTACTTC.

CDR3 DNA sequence: TGTGCCAGCAGCTTAGACGGGGAGAACTATGGCTACACCTTC. Residues: CASSLDGENYGYTF. The chain is built from TRBV7-2 and TRBJ1-2; no definite D call. V gave up 1 base and J gave up 2 bases, with 8 bases separating them. Germline CDR1 SGHTA, CDR2 FQGNSA. The CDR3 runs 14 residues. Based on the CDR3 plus reference TRBV7-2 and TRBJ1-2, the full variable domain is GAGVSQSPSNKVTEKGKDVELRCDPISGHTALYWYRQSLGQGLEFLIYFQGNSAPDKSGLPSDRFSAERTGGSVSTLTIQRTQQEDSAVYLCASSLDGENYGYTFGSGTRLTVV.

This clone was counted a single time. J is TRBJ1-1 and V is TRBV5-1; 7 bases agree with TRBD1. Germline V gives CDR1 SGHRS, CDR2 YFSETQ. V gave up 2 bases and J gave up 8 bases; unmatched junction bases: 3. This CDR3 is built from 12 residues. The CDR3 loop is CASSFDRDEAFF. CDR3 DNA sequence: TGCGCCAGCAGCTTCGACAGGGACGAAGCTTTCTTT. The variable domain in full, completed from reference TRBV5-1 and TRBJ1-1, reads KAGVTQTPRYLIKTRGQQVTLSCSPISGHRSVSWYQQTPGQGLQFLFEYFSETQRNKGNFPGRFSGRQFSNSRSEMNVSTLELGDSALYLCASSFDRDEAFFGQGTRLTVV.

The chain uses TRBV7-9 and TRBJ2-5; D remains unclear. Looked up from germline, CDR1 is SEHNR and CDR2 is FQNEAQ (reference sequence). The CDR3 has 14 amino acids. The ends were cut back, 5 bases at V and 2 bases at J, with 12 bases in the middle. CDR3 residues: CASSVRQIQETQYF. The CDR3 bases are TGTGCCAGCAGCGTAAGACAAATACAAGAGACCCAGTACTTC.

The genes are TRBV10-3 and TRBJ1-5; D ambiguous. Germline loops: CDR1 ENHRY, CDR2 SYGVKD. Trimming took 2 bases from V and 0 from J, leaving 5 bases between them. The CDR3 is 14 amino acids. DNA for the CDR3: TGTGCCATCAGTGAGGGGTTTAGCAATCAGCCCCAGCATTTT. Translated, it gives CAISEGFSNQPQHF.